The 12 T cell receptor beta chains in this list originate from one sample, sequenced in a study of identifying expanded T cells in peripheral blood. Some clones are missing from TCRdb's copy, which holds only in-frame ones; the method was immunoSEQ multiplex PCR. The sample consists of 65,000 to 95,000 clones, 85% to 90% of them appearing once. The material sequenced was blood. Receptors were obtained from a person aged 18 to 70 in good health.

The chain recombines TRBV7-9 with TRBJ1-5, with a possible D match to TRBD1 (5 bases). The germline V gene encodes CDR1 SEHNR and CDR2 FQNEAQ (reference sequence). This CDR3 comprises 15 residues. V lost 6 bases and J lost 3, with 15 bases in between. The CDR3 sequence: CASSFGTGNNQPQHF. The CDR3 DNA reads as TGTGCCAGCAGTTTCGGGACGGGGAACAATCAGCCCCAGCATTTT.

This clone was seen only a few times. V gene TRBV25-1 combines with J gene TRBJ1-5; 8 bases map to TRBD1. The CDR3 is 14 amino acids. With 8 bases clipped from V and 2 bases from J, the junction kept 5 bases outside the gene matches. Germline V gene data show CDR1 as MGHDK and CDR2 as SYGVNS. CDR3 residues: CASSTTGGNQPQHF. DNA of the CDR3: TGTGCCAGCTCAACGACAGGGGGCAATCAGCCCCAGCATTTT.

As DNA, the CDR3 is TGTGCCAGCAGTCGTGGACGGGCCGACACTGAAGCTTTCTTT. Translating gives CASSRGRADTEAFF. This rearrangement joins TRBV2 to TRBJ1-1; D gene ambiguous. V was clipped by 5 bases and J by 3 bases, with 13 bases between them. This CDR3 contains 14 residues. The V gene's germline CDR1 is SNHLY and CDR2 FYNNEI.

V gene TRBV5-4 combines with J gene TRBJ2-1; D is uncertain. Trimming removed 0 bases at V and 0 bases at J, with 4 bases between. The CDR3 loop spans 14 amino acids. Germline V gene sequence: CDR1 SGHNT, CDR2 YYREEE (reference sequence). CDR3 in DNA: TGTGCCAGCAGCTTGGGGTACTCCTACAATGAGCAGTTCTTC. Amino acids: CASSLGYSYNEQFF.

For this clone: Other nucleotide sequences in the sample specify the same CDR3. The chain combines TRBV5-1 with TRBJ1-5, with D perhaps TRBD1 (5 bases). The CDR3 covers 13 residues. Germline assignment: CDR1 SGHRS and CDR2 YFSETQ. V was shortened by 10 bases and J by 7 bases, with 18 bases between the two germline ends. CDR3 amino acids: CASRGSPRQPQHF. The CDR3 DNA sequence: TGCGCCTCCCGGGGCTCTCCGAGGCAGCCCCAGCATTTT.

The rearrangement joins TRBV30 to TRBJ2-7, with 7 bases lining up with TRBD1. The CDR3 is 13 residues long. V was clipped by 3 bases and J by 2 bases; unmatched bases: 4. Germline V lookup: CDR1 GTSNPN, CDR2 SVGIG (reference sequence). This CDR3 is CAWRVTGTYEQYF. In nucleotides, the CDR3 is TGTGCCTGGAGGGTGACAGGGACCTACGAGCAGTACTTC.

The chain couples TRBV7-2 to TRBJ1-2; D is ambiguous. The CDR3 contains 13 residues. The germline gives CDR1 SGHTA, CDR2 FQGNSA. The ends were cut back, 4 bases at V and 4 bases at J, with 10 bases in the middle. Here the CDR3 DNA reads TGTGCCAGCAGCTATGAAGTCACCTATGGCTACACCTTC. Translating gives CASSYEVTYGYTF.

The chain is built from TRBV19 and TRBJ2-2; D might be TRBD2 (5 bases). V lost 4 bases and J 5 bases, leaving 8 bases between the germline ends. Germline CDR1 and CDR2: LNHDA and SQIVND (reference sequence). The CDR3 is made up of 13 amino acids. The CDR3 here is CASSTRGTGELFF. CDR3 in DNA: TGTGCCAGTAGTACCCGGGGAACCGGGGAGCTGTTTTTT.

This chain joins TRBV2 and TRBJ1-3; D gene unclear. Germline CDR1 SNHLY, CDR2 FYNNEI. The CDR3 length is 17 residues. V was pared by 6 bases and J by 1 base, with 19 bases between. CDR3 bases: TGTGCCAGCAGCTACTTAAAACCGTTTACTTCTGGAAACACCATATATTTT. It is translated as CASSYLKPFTSGNTIYF.

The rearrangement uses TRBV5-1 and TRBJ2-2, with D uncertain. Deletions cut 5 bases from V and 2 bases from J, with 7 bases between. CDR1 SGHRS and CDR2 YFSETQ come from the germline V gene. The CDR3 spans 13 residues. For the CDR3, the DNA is TGCGCCAGCAGTCACGGAAACACCGGGGAGCTGTTTTTT. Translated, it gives CASSHGNTGELFF. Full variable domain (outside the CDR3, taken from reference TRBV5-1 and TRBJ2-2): KAGVTQTPRYLIKTRGQQVTLSCSPISGHRSVSWYQQTPGQGLQFLFEYFSETQRNKGNFPGRFSGRQFSNSRSEMNVSTLELGDSALYLCASSHGNTGELFFGEGSRLTVL.

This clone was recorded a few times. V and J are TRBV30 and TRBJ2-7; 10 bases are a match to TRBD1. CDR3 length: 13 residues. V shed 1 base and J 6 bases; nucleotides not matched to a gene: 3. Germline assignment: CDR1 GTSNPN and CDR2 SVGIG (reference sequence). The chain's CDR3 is CAWSGQGAGEQYF. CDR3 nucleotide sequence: TGTGCCTGGAGTGGACAGGGGGCAGGCGAGCAGTACTTC.

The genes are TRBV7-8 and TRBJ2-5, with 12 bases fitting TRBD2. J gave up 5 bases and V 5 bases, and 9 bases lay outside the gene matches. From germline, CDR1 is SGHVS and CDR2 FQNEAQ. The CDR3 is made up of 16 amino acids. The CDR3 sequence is CASSPQTSGGWETQYF. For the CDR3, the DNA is TGTGCCAGCAGCCCGCAGACTAGCGGGGGATGGGAGACCCAGTACTTC.